This entry describes one T cell receptor beta chain. The entry originates in a study of T cell changes during pregnancy in multiple sclerosis. Assay used: immunoSEQ multiplex PCR; TCRdb lists only in-frame clones, some missing. Of over 45,000 clones listed, 92% were seen once; the top ten hold roughly 0.99%. This CDR3 has 15 amino acids. J was trimmed by 4 bases and V by 2 bases; bases with no gene match: 6. The germline gives CDR1 SEHNR, CDR2 FQNEAQ (reference sequence). The V gene is TRBV7-9, the J gene TRBJ2-5; 8 positions agree with TRBD1. The clonotype was recovered from a female donor in good health, enrolled as a control in a pregnancy study. The source was CD4+ T cells from peripheral blood mononuclear cells, collected in the second trimester of pregnancy. The CDR3: CASSLSAGGLETQYF. The CDR3 DNA is TGTGCCAGCAGCTTATCGGCAGGGGGCTTAGAGACCCAGTACTTC.